This is a list of T cell receptor beta chains from one sample in a study of control samples from healthy donors and cancer patients. The method was immunoSEQ multiplex PCR; TCRdb's version includes in-frame clones alone and lacks a portion of them. This sample yields about 40,000 clones, of which around nine tenths are seen a single time; more than 3% belongs to the top ten. The material sequenced was blood. These receptors all come from a woman between 50 and 59 years old in good health. The CDR3 runs from the conserved cysteine through the conserved F or W. The order of the fields is V gene, D gene, clone size, J gene, CDR3 protein, CDR3 DNA. A D gene is named only where the DNA matches it firmly. Clone size is shown for a subset of rows, as once, few, many or a class of expanded clone.

V: TRBV27
D: -
size: large
J: TRBJ1-4
CDR3: CASTRTPLGEKLFF
DNA: TGTGCCAGCACGAGGACACCCCTGGGCGAAAAACTGTTTTTT

V: TRBV7-3
D: TRBD2
size: -
J: TRBJ2-3
CDR3: CASSRLAGGADTQYF
DNA: TGTGCCAGCAGCCGACTAGCGGGGGGGGCAGATACGCAGTATTTT

V: TRBV6-2/TRBV6-3
D: -
size: -
J: TRBJ1-3
CDR3: CASSYSEVSGNTIYF
DNA: TGTGCCAGCAGTTACTCGGAGGTCTCTGGAAACACCATATATTTT

V: TRBV4-3
D: -
size: -
J: TRBJ2-3
CDR3: CASSPQPAKFYTDTQYF
DNA: TGCGCCAGCAGCCCGCAACCAGCCAAATTCTACACAGATACGCAGTATTTT

V: TRBV7-9
D: -
size: once
J: TRBJ2-7
CDR3: CASSYGQGLEQYF
DNA: TGTGCCAGCAGTTATGGCCAGGGTCTGGAGCAGTACTTC

V: TRBV6-2/TRBV6-3
D: -
size: -
J: TRBJ1-2
CDR3: CASSYHGGRANYGYTF
DNA: TGTGCCAGCAGTTACCACGGGGGCCGCGCTAACTATGGCTACACCTTC

V: TRBV21-1
D: -
size: -
J: TRBJ2-1
CDR3: CASSKEALYNEQFF
DNA: TGTGCCAGCAGCAAAGAGGCCCTCTACAATGAGCAGTTCTTC

V: TRBV6-4
D: -
size: -
J: TRBJ1-1
CDR3: CASSGGSGGATEAFF
DNA: TGTGCCAGCAGTGGCGGGTCGGGGGGAGCCACTGAAGCTTTCTTT

V: TRBV10-3
D: TRBD1
size: -
J: TRBJ2-1
CDR3: CATSGQNEQFF
DNA: TGTGCCACCTCGGGACAGAATGAGCAGTTCTTC

V: TRBV28
D: -
size: -
J: TRBJ1-4
CDR3: CASSLVLGGINEKLFF
DNA: TGTGCCAGCAGTTTAGTTCTCGGAGGCATCAATGAAAAACTGTTTTTT

V: TRBV19
D: -
size: -
J: TRBJ2-7
CDR3: CASSWGSYEQYF
DNA: TGTGCCAGTAGTTGGGGGTCCTACGAGCAGTACTTC

V: TRBV5-1
D: -
size: -
J: TRBJ1-2
CDR3: CASRGGVGPDGYTF
DNA: TGCGCCAGCAGGGGGGGCGTGGGGCCGGATGGCTACACCTTC

V: TRBV19
D: TRBD1
size: -
J: TRBJ1-5
CDR3: CASSMPRTGLLLQPQHF
DNA: TGTGCCAGTAGTATGCCCCGGACAGGTCTTCTCCTTCAGCCCCAGCATTTT

V: TRBV7-7
D: TRBD2
size: -
J: TRBJ2-2
CDR3: CASSSGGAGELFF
DNA: TGTGCCAGCAGCTCGGGGGGTGCCGGGGAGCTGTTTTTT

V: TRBV4-2
D: -
size: -
J: TRBJ1-2
CDR3: CASSFDRGLLHSYGYTF
DNA: TGTGCCAGCAGTTTTGATAGAGGCCTCCTACATAGCTATGGCTACACCTTC

V: TRBV3-1/TRBV3-2
D: TRBD1
size: -
J: TRBJ1-1
CDR3: CASSPTTGGGTEAFF
DNA: TGTGCCAGCAGCCCTACAACAGGGGGCGGCACTGAAGCTTTCTTT

V: TRBV7-2
D: -
size: -
J: TRBJ1-5
CDR3: CASSLRTDSGFSNQPQHF
DNA: TGTGCCAGCAGCTTACGAACGGACAGCGGATTTAGCAATCAGCCCCAGCATTTT

V: TRBV7-2
D: TRBD1
size: -
J: TRBJ1-4
CDR3: CASSKNRGLNEKLFF
DNA: TGTGCCAGCAGCAAAAACAGGGGGCTCAATGAAAAACTGTTTTTT

V: TRBV3-1/TRBV3-2
D: -
size: -
J: TRBJ2-1
CDR3: CASSFGPPREQFF
DNA: TGTGCCAGCAGCTTTGGGCCCCCCCGTGAGCAGTTCTTC

V: TRBV5-5
D: TRBD2
size: -
J: TRBJ2-7
CDR3: CASSLITSGSSYEQYF
DNA: TGTGCCAGCAGCTTAATTACTAGCGGGAGCTCCTACGAGCAGTACTTC

V: TRBV4-1
D: TRBD1
size: -
J: TRBJ2-7
CDR3: CANKKRDRHYF
DNA: TGCGCCAATAAAAAAAGGGACAGACACTACTTC

V: TRBV7-3
D: -
size: few
J: TRBJ2-5
CDR3: CASSLNRPGAFETQYF
DNA: TGTGCCAGCAGCTTAAATCGCCCGGGGGCCTTTGAGACCCAGTACTTC

V: TRBV5-4
D: TRBD1
size: -
J: TRBJ2-5
CDR3: CASSLQWDRGQETQYF
DNA: TGTGCCAGCAGCTTGCAATGGGACAGGGGGCAAGAGACCCAGTACTTC

V: TRBV2
D: -
size: -
J: TRBJ1-1
CDR3: CASSEAPGFNTEAFF
DNA: TGTGCCAGCAGTGAGGCCCCGGGATTTAACACTGAAGCTTTCTTT

V: TRBV2
D: -
size: -
J: TRBJ1-1
CDR3: CASSEQANTEALF
DNA: TGTGCCAGCAGTGAGCAGGCTAACACTGAAGCTCTCTTT

V: TRBV19
D: -
size: -
J: TRBJ1-5
CDR3: CASSFGQYNQPQHF
DNA: TGTGCCAGTAGTTTCGGACAGTACAATCAGCCCCAGCATTTT

V: TRBV5-6
D: -
size: -
J: TRBJ1-5
CDR3: CASSSAAGFRDQPQHF
DNA: TGTGCCAGCAGCTCCGCAGCCGGTTTCAGGGATCAGCCCCAGCATTTT

V: TRBV28
D: -
size: -
J: TRBJ1-5
CDR3: CASTPRGGQPQHF
DNA: TGTGCCAGCACTCCGCGGGGGGGCCAGCCCCAGCATTTT

V: TRBV5-6
D: -
size: -
J: TRBJ2-1
CDR3: CASSLGPGQFF
DNA: TGTGCCAGCAGCCTGGGCCCGGGGCAGTTCTTC

V: TRBV11-2
D: -
size: once
J: TRBJ1-5
CDR3: CASSLGEGQPQHF
DNA: TGTGCCAGCAGCTTAGGGGAGGGTCAGCCCCAGCATTTT

V: TRBV19
D: -
size: -
J: TRBJ2-5
CDR3: CASSISLSRETQYF
DNA: TGTGCCAGTAGTATCTCGTTATCCCGGGAGACCCAGTACTTC

V: TRBV2
D: TRBD2
size: -
J: TRBJ2-7
CDR3: CASRRGGGVYEQYF
DNA: TGTGCCAGCAGGCGCGGGGGTGGGGTCTACGAGCAGTACTTC

V: TRBV7-2
D: -
size: -
J: TRBJ2-3
CDR3: CASSLGTSSVTDTQYF
DNA: TGTGCCAGCAGCTTAGGTACTAGCAGCGTGACAGATACGCAGTATTTT

V: TRBV4-3
D: TRBD2
size: -
J: TRBJ2-2
CDR3: CASSHQLAGGQSGELFF
DNA: TGCGCCAGCAGCCACCAACTAGCGGGGGGGCAGAGCGGGGAGCTGTTTTTT

V: TRBV27
D: -
size: -
J: TRBJ1-5
CDR3: CASSGGRNNQPQHF
DNA: TGTGCCAGCAGTGGGGGTCGGAACAATCAGCCCCAGCATTTT

V: TRBV19
D: -
size: once
J: TRBJ2-2
CDR3: CASSVRLTTGELFF
DNA: TGTGCCAGTAGTGTGCGACTCACCACCGGGGAGCTGTTTTTT

V: TRBV27
D: TRBD1
size: -
J: TRBJ1-2
CDR3: CASSSRDRGNNYGYTF
DNA: TGTGCCAGCAGTAGCCGGGACAGGGGGAATAACTATGGCTACACCTTC